The present entry profiles one T cell receptor (beta chain) with its context. Its antigen is undetermined. These data originate in a study of CXCR3-negative and CXCR3-positive naive CD8 T cells. On the study more broadly: Sequencing brought in 120 million to 150 million TRB reads altogether, and each library got about 1.5 +/- 0.3 million. Overall study results and limits: Naive cells used TRBV-TRBJ genes in much the same way whether CXCR3-negative or CXCR3-positive; memory cells did not. For memory CD8+ cells diversity was much lower, but both naive subsets had comparably high diversity.

The CDR3 covers 16 residues. CDR1 and CDR2 (germline): MGHRA, YSYEKL. UMI labels and 5' RACE were used to prepare the TRB cDNA libraries. TCRdb processed the 5' RACE reads again and assigns one entry to each CDR3 protein, with no DNA. This table lists 150,000 or so distinct CDR3 sequences. The rearrangement links TRBV4-1 to TRBJ1-3; checking the TCRdb D call of TRBD1 is not possible without DNA. The TCR was taken from a human donor in good health. Some clones in this sample may be carry-over from other donors' samples. Input material: naive CXCR3- CD8+ T cells from blood. Subset described: CD45RO-CCR7+CD27+CD95- naive CD8+ T cells lacking CXCR3 (TNR3-). The CDR3 loop reads CASSQDQGASGNTIYF.